Sequencing of this TCR beta chain was carried out in a study of blood T cells in healthy people across ages. The CDR3 covers 17 residues. Germline CDR1 reads SGHAT; CDR2 reads FQNNGV. V lost 1 base to trimming and J lost 4 bases; unmatched junction nucleotides: 11. Together with a sample-barcoded 5' primer, a J-beta primer mix was included in a second PCR lasting roughly 6 to 12 cycles. TCRdb recomputed calls from the 5' RACE reads with MiXCR, one row per CDR3 protein. The sample has 1,300,000 or so distinct CDR3 sequences; around 59% are singletons. This clonotype came up once. Its cognate antigen is unknown. General observations from the study: TCR beta diversity correlated strongly with naive T cell percentage.

The source of this sequence is a man aged 18-30 years in good health. The chain is built from TRBV11-2 and TRBJ2-7, with 9 bases identical to TRBD2. The material sequenced was blood. CDR3 bases: TGTGCCAGCAGCTTAGGCCCAGCGGGGGGCCAGGGGTACGAGCAGTACTTC. Translating it yields CASSLGPAGGQGYEQYF.